This TCR beta chain was sequenced in a study of beta chain features in type 1 diabetes (dated by TCRdb to 2016 to 2019). About the full investigation: Mean age, gender distribution, total cell number and subset yield did not differ between patients and healthy donors. A total of roughly 98,000,000 sorted cells were examined across all samples, and RNA yield correlated strongly with the number of cells per subset. The study compared TCRB repertoires of sorted circulating CD4+ T cell subsets between recently diagnosed type 1 diabetes patients and matched healthy donors. Whereas all 28 donors provided naive and central memory subsets, regulatory and stem cell-like memory subsets were isolated from just 8 patients and about 8 healthy donors.

Remarks on this clone: Which antigen it targets is not known. No quality values exist for individual bases; no much larger clone is one base distant.

The High Capacity cDNA Reverse Transcription Kit was used to reverse transcribe all of the isolated RNA, meaning that expressed TCRB transcripts were what got sequenced. Deep immunoSEQ sequencing was performed on naive, central memory and regulatory T cell samples, with an average of around 3.5 million total reads per sample. After sorted cells were lysed in RLT buffer, RNA was extracted with DNase-treated RNeasy Micro or Mini kits, with the choice depending on cell number. Each cell subset was processed on its own to prevent cross-contamination, while patient and healthy donor samples were processed together. The immunoSEQ multiplex PCR was used to amplify TCRB sequences from cDNA, yielding 87-bp fragments that span the CDR3 region. Amplicons were sequenced on the Illumina HiSeq platform. Per the authors' processing: Synthetic template baselines were used to correct PCR bias computationally, reads within Hamming distance 2 were collapsed together, and singletons that could not be merged were discarded. Reads were aligned to IMGT to assign V, D and J genes, CDR3 length, and insertions or deletions at six rearrangement sites. Within each subset, clonotype counts were normalized to sorted cell number, and only after that were true diversity and Gini coefficients computed with the tcR R package. The overlap coefficient, calculated on TCRB nucleotide sequences, was used to measure repertoire sharing. Out-of-frame TCRB sequences from naive cells were analyzed to stand in for the pre-selection repertoire. TCRdb limited this immuneACCESS table to in-frame rearrangements with V and J called. A share of clones is missing; checked studies link under half to unresolved V genes, and the rest is unexplained. The DNA gave D and trimming, while V, J and clone size come from that table. The sample yields just over 600,000 clones; 15% to 17% were counted once. Jointly, the top ten make up about 0.097% of the sample.

Here is what the overall study found, with its caveats: Sequencing cDNA rather than genomic DNA could over-represent highly expressing activated cells, although activation and CD3 levels did not differ between groups. Type 1 diabetes patients showed a moderate but significant shortening of TCRB CDR3 length in all four CD4+ subsets. Because small numbers of individuals were included in the HLA sub-analyses, any influence of HLA type on TCRB rearrangement was left unresolved. Fewer insertions and more nucleotide deletions at VDJ recombination sites were observed in patients with type 1 diabetes, implying thymic rearrangement abnormalities. Naive, central memory and regulatory TCRB repertoires appeared more similar among patients than among healthy donors. Shorter templates might have been favored by PCR, but patient and control samples were amplified and corrected together, so both groups would have been affected equally by any skew.

CDR3 length: 13 amino acids, cysteine to phenylalanine. Just CDR3 DNA is preserved here, 39 bases in frame from base 1. CDR1 and CDR2, per the germline V gene (reference sequence), are GTSNPN and SVGIG. Cut back by 4 bases and 3 bases, the V and J ends lie 10 bases apart. A single peripheral blood draw of approximately 120 mL on average was collected from each donor into heparinised tubes. Using a panel that included CD45RO, CCR7, CD25, CD127, CD95 and CD27, naive, central memory, regulatory and stem cell-like memory CD4+ T cells were sorted on a BD FACSAria II. Every sorted population had a purity above 95%. PBMCs were isolated right away by Lymphoprep density gradient centrifugation and were stained directly, without culture. So that batch effects would be minimized, each experiment stained and sorted samples in pairs, pairing one healthy donor with one patient.

The chain is made from TRBV30 and TRBJ1-5; TRBD1 could be the D gene, as 5 bases match. The clonotype was recovered from a man between 18 and 35 years old in good health. Input material: naive CD4+ T cells from blood. The intended sense of this specimen's cell subset or site label: true naive CD4+ T cells. The CDR3 region has the sequence CAWTRGNNQPQHF. The DNA sequence is as follows: TGTGCCTGGACTAGGGGAAACAATCAGCCCCAGCATTTT.